The T cell receptor (beta chain) under discussion was sequenced for a study of cytomegalovirus exposure and HLA in healthy donors. Germline V gives CDR1 SGHTA, CDR2 FQGNSA. The V segment lost 5 bases and the J segment 1 base; nucleotides outside the gene matches: 5. The CDR3 sequence is 14 residues long. With regard to this clone: The antigen is unknown.

Findings and limits, study-wide: Reports showed the classifier diagnosing cytomegalovirus status with high specificity and sensitivity.

Here immunoSEQ multiplex PCR was the method, and the copy in TCRdb shows in-frame clones only, minus some. The repertoire has some 250,000 clones, nearly 90% of them found once; the top ten carry roughly 0.38%. The origin of this receptor is a woman aged 18-29 years in good health and CMV-seronegative. The V and J genes are TRBV7-2 and TRBJ2-7, with TRBD1 identical over 7 bases. The sample consisted of PBMCs. The CDR3 DNA is TGTGCCAGCAGCCAACAGGGGACATCCTACGAGCAGTACTTC. Its translation: CASSQQGTSYEQYF.